These 20 T cell receptor beta chains originate from one sample sequenced in a study of blood T cell repertoires in COVID-19. Using immunoSEQ multiplex PCR, the repertoire was profiled, and TCRdb retains in-frame clones only, with some absent. The data contain some 420,000 clones, over 75% of them singletons. Sequencing was done on a sample of PBMCs or T cells enriched from blood (not recorded which). The source is a man aged 25 to 40 who had recovered from COVID-19.

V is TRBV4-1 and J is TRBJ1-2; possible D gene TRBD1, 6 bases. The CDR3 length is 12 residues. V was trimmed by 3 bases and J by 4 bases, leaving 6 bases between them. Germline V gene data show CDR1 as MGHRA and CDR2 as YSYEKL. The CDR3, as DNA: TGCGCCAGCAGCCAGGACAGCTATGGCTACACCTTC. As protein: CASSQDSYGYTF.

J is TRBJ1-1 and V is TRBV28; D uncertain. Germline V gene data show CDR1 as MDHEN and CDR2 as SYDVKM. CDR3 size: 13 residues. Trimming shortened V by 7 bases and J by 1 base, and 10 bases separated the two germline ends. The chain's CDR3 is CASTVLENTEAFF. Here the CDR3 DNA reads TGTGCCAGCACGGTGTTAGAGAACACTGAAGCTTTCTTT.

The CDR3, as DNA: TGCGCCAGCAGTCCTTCGACAGGGGCGGGCACTGAAGCTTTCTTT. It is translated as CASSPSTGAGTEAFF. The chain has TRBV5-1 and TRBJ1-1, with TRBD1 matching over 8 bases. Germline values: CDR1 SGHRS, CDR2 YFSETQ. This CDR3 comprises 15 residues. Unmatched junction bases numbered 10, after V lost 5 bases and J lost 4 bases.

As for this clone: The sample holds other DNA sequences that translate to the same CDR3. The V call is TRBV3-1 (or the pseudogene TRBV3-2), the J call TRBJ1-5; unclear D gene. The CDR3 consists of 13 residues. Germline assignment: CDR1 LGHDT and CDR2 YNNKEL (reference sequence). V lost 0 bases and J lost 5, with 5 bases in between. The CDR3 spells CASSQDRDQPQHF. In nucleotides, the CDR3 is TGTGCCAGCAGCCAAGATCGAGATCAGCCCCAGCATTTT.

V and J are TRBV5-1 and TRBJ2-1, with D possibly matching TRBD2 (6 bases). Trimming cost V 5 bases and J 5 bases, with 14 bases left between them. The V gene's germline CDR1 is SGHRS and CDR2 YFSETQ. The CDR3 runs to 14 residues. The CDR3 loop is CASSSISGHNEQFF. CDR3 in DNA: TGCGCCAGCAGTAGTATCAGCGGGCACAATGAGCAGTTCTTC. Full variable domain (remainder filled in from reference TRBV5-1 and TRBJ2-1): KAGVTQTPRYLIKTRGQQVTLSCSPISGHRSVSWYQQTPGQGLQFLFEYFSETQRNKGNFPGRFSGRQFSNSRSEMNVSTLELGDSALYLCASSSISGHNEQFFGPGTRLTVL.

In this sample, this clone turned up a few times. The rearrangement uses TRBV18 and TRBJ1-4; TRBD1 agrees at 7 bases. J gave up 0 bases and V 3 bases, and 7 bases lay outside the gene matches. The CDR3 contains 17 residues. Germline V CDR1 and CDR2: KGHSH, LQKENI. As DNA, the CDR3 is TGTGCCAGCTCACCGAGAGGGCAGGGGGCAACTAATGAAAAACTGTTTTTT. Translation: CASSPRGQGATNEKLFF.

Only a few counts were recorded for this clone. The chain links TRBV28 to TRBJ2-7; D unclear. CDR3 size: 13 residues. V lost 2 bases and J lost 2, with 7 bases in between. The germline V gene has CDR1 MDHEN and CDR2 SYDVKM. Here the CDR3 DNA reads TGTGCCAGCAGTTTACAGGAACCCTACGAGCAGTACTTC. It encodes CASSLQEPYEQYF.

A single count supports this clone. The J gene is TRBJ2-3, the V gene TRBV3-1 (or the pseudogene TRBV3-2), with D possibly being TRBD2 (6 bases). Germline CDR1 and CDR2: LGHDT and YNNKEL (reference sequence). The CDR3 runs 15 residues. V lost 4 bases to trimming and J lost 0 bases, with 11 bases between them. CDR3 nucleotide sequence: TGTGCCAGCAGCCCTACTAGCACAAGCACAGATACGCAGTATTTT. Protein sequence: CASSPTSTSTDTQYF.

J is TRBJ2-7 and V is TRBV21-1; the table calls TRBD2, which could not be checked here. TRBV21-1 is a pseudogene. This CDR3 has 17 amino acids. The CDR3 DNA sequence: TGTGCCAGCAGCAATTCAGTTTTTGAGGGTAGCTCCTACGAGCAGTACTTC. Encoded protein: CASSNSVFEGSSYEQYF.

This chain uses TRBV2 with TRBJ1-5, with D possibly TRBD1 on 5 matching bases. V lost 6 bases, J lost 6 bases, and 9 bases lay in between. CDR1 is SNHLY and CDR2 is FYNNEI in the germline V gene. This CDR3 has 12 amino acids. In DNA, the CDR3 is TGTGCCAGCAGGGCAGGGTCTCAGCCCCAGCATTTT. Its translation: CASRAGSQPQHF.

The chain employs TRBV14 and TRBJ2-3, with 8 positions matching TRBD1. Germline assignment: CDR1 SGHDN and CDR2 FVKESK. The ends lost 1 base at V and 6 bases at J; junction bases unmatched: 9. The CDR3 spans 16 residues. In DNA, the CDR3 is TGTGCCAGCAGCCAAGTGTCCAGGGGGCCTTGGGATACGCAGTATTTT. It specifies CASSQVSRGPWDTQYF.

In regard to this clone: One junction end disagrees with the germline gene, perhaps due to a read error. The J gene is TRBJ2-7, the V gene TRBV6-5; 9 nucleotides align to TRBD2. Germline V CDR1 and CDR2: MNHEY, SVGAGI. This CDR3 has 15 amino acids. The CDR3: CASSYYSGSSYEQYF. CDR3 bases: TGTGCCAGCAGCTACTATAGCGGGAGCTCCTACGAGCAGTACTTC.

The chain combines TRBV5-1 with TRBJ1-4; a weak D match, TRBD1 (5 bases). The germline V and J ends were trimmed by 4 bases and 5 bases, with 12 bases remaining between them. This CDR3 region has 14 residues. CDR1 and CDR2 from the germline V gene are SGHRS and YFSETQ. CDR3 bases: TGCGCCAGCAGCCCGACAGTGGGAAATGAAAAACTGTTTTTT. Protein: CASSPTVGNEKLFF.

V usage is TRBV5-6 and J usage is TRBJ1-2; TRBD1 is a possible D gene (6 bases). The CDR3 contains 15 residues. Germline V gene lookup returns CDR1 SGHDT and CDR2 YYEEEE. Trimming took off 3 bases at V and 8 bases at J, with 20 bases between the two ends. As DNA, the CDR3 is TGTGCCAGCAGCTCGCCGGGACAAGATCCGTGGGGCTACACCTTC. It codes for CASSSPGQDPWGYTF.

This clone was counted a single time. The rearrangement uses TRBV28 and TRBJ1-4, with D unclear. The CDR3 runs 15 residues. The germline V and J ends were trimmed by 5 bases and 4 bases, with 14 bases remaining between them. Germline lookup yields CDR1 MDHEN and CDR2 SYDVKM. This chain's CDR3 is CASSTRGRDNEKLFF. In DNA form, the CDR3 reads TGTGCCAGCAGTACTCGTGGACGGGATAATGAAAAACTGTTTTTT.

The chain employs TRBV7-9 and TRBJ1-4; 8 bases agree with TRBD1. The CDR3 has 14 residues. Germline CDR1 and CDR2: SEHNR and FQNEAQ (reference sequence). J gave up 12 bases and V 4 bases, and 10 bases lay outside the gene matches. The CDR3, as DNA: TGTGCCAGCAGCTCGACAGGGGCCCGTGCGGAACTGTTTTTT. Its translation: CASSSTGARAELFF.

The table lists this clone with a count of one. This rearrangement joins TRBV28 to TRBJ2-1; 8 bases are a match to TRBD2. This CDR3 has 16 residues. Trimming at V came to 6 bases and at J to 4 bases, leaving 11 bases not matched to a gene. Germline CDR1 MDHEN, CDR2 SYDVKM. CDR3: CASSDPGGPEYNEQFF. As DNA, the CDR3 is TGTGCCAGCAGCGATCCGGGAGGGCCAGAATACAATGAGCAGTTCTTC.

This chain uses TRBV7-9 with TRBJ2-5; possible D gene TRBD2, 6 bases. Trimming removed 4 bases from V and 7 bases from J, with 13 bases in between. Germline CDR1 is SEHNR and CDR2 is FQNEAQ (reference sequence). This CDR3 has 13 amino acids. The CDR3 is CASSSGTVPTQYF. CDR3 DNA sequence: TGTGCCAGCAGCTCGGGGACTGTACCGACCCAGTACTTC.

The CDR3 here is CASTPGGAGTGELFF. As DNA, the CDR3 is TGTGCCAGCACTCCTGGGGGGGCGGGCACCGGGGAGCTGTTTTTT. The chain is built from TRBV27 and TRBJ2-2; tentatively, D is TRBD2 (7 bases). The V and J ends lost 7 bases and 4 bases respectively, with 16 bases between them. Germline assignment: CDR1 MNHEY and CDR2 SMNVEV (reference sequence). The CDR3 totals 15 residues.

V is TRBV10-2 and J is TRBJ2-7; D call uncertain. The V gene's germline CDR1 is WSHSY and CDR2 SAAADI. The length of the CDR3 is 11 residues. Trimming took off 3 bases at V and 5 bases at J, with 5 bases between the two ends. The DNA for the CDR3 is TGCGCCAGCAGTGAAACAAACGAGCAGTACTTC. Translating it yields CASSETNEQYF.